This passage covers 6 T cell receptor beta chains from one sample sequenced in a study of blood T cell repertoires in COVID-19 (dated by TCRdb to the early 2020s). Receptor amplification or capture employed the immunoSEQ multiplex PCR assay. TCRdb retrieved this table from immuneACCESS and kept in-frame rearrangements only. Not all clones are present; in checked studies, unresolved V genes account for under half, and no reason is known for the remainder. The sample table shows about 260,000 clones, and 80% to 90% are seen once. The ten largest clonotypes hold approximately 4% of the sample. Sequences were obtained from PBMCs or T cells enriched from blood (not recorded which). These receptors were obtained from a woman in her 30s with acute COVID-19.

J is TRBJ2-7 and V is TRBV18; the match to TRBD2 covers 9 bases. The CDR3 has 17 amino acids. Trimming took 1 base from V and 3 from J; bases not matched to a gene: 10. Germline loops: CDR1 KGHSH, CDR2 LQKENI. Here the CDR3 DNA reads TGTGCCAGCTCACCACTTGATTGGCTAGCGGGAAACTACGAGCAGTACTTC. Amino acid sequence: CASSPLDWLAGNYEQYF. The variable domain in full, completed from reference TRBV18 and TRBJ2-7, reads NAGVMQNPRHLVRRRGQEARLRCSPMKGHSHVYWYRQLPEEGLKFMVYLQKENIIDESGMPKERFSAEFPKEGPSILRIQQVVRGDSAAYFCASSPLDWLAGNYEQYFGPGTRLTVT.

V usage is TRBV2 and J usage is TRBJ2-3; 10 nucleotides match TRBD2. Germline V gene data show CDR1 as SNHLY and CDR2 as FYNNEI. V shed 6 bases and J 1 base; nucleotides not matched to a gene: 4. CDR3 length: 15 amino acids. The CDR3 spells CASRLAGLGTDTQYF. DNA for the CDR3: TGTGCCAGCAGACTAGCGGGACTGGGCACAGATACGCAGTATTTT.

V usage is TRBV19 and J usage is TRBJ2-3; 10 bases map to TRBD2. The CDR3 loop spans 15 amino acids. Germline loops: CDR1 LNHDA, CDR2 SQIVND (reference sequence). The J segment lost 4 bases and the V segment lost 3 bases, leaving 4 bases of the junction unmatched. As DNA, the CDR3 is TGTGCCAGTAGTATTGGAGCGGGAGGGTCAGATACGCAGTATTTT. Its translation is CASSIGAGGSDTQYF.

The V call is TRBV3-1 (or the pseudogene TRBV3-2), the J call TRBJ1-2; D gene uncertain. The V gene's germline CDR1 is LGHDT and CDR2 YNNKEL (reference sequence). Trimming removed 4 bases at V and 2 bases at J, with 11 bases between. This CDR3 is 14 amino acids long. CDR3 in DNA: TGTGCCAGCAGCCCCCGGGAGTCCAACTATGGCTACACCTTC. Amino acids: CASSPRESNYGYTF.

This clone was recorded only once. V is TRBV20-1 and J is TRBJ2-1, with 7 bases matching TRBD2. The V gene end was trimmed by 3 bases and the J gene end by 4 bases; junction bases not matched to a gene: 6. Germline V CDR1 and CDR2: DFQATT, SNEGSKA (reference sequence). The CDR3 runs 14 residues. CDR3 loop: CSASFPSGYNEQFF. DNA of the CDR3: TGCAGTGCTAGTTTTCCTAGCGGTTACAATGAGCAGTTCTTC.

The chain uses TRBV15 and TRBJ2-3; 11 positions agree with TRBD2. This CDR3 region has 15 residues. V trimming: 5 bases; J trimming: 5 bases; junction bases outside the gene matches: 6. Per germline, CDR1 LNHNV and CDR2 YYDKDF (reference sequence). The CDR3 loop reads CATSLTSGNGDTQYF. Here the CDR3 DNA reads TGTGCCACCAGCTTGACTAGCGGGAATGGAGATACGCAGTATTTT.